This TCR beta chain was sequenced in a study of T cell responses to AZD1222 COVID-19 vaccine. V lost 4 bases to trimming and J lost 5 bases, with 12 bases between them. This CDR3 has 13 amino acids. The germline gives CDR1 SGHDT, CDR2 YYEEEE. Method: immunoSEQ multiplex PCR; TCRdb's copy keeps in-frame clones and lacks some. Of about 110,000 clones listed, approximately 90% were seen once; the top ten hold around 14%. The receptor comes from an adult who received the AZD1222 COVID-19 vaccine. This rearrangement joins TRBV5-6 to TRBJ1-2; no clear D gene. This specimen was peripheral blood, taken 28 days after the second AZD1222 dose. The CDR3 protein is CASSPGTEYGYTF. In DNA form, the CDR3 reads TGTGCCAGCAGCCCGGGAACCGAATATGGCTACACCTTC.